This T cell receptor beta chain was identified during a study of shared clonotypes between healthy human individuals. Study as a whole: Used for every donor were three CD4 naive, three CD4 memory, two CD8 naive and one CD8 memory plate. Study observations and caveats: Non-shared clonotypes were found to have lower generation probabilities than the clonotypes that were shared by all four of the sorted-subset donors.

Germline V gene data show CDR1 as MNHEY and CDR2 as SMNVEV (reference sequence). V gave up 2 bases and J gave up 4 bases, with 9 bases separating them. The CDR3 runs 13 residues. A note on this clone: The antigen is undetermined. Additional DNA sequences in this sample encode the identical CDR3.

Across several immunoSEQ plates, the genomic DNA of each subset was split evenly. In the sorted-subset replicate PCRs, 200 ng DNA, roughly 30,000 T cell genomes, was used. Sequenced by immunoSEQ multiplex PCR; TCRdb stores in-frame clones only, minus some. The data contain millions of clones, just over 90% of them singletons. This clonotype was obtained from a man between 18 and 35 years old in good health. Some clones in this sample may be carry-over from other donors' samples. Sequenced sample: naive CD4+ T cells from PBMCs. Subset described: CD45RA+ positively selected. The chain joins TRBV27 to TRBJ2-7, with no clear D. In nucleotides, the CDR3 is TGTGCCAGCAGTTTAAAAGGTCCTTACGAGCAGTACTTC. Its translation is CASSLKGPYEQYF.